The rows below give T cell receptor beta chains drawn from one sample of a study of early stage breast cancer tumors. Sequenced by immunoSEQ multiplex PCR; TCRdb stores in-frame clones only, minus some. The data show more than 65,000 clones, approximately 80% seen once. The sample comprised blood. Receptors were obtained from a person between 35 and 49 years old with breast cancer. CDR3s include the opening cysteine and the closing phenylalanine or tryptophan. D genes are given only for firm matches. Some rows have no size entry. The others give once, few or many, or a class for an expanded clone.

V	size	D	J	CDR3	DNA
TRBV5-6	NA	NA	TRBJ1-5	CASSPGPSNQPQHF	TGTGCCAGCAGCCCGGGACCTAGCAATCAGCCCCAGCATTTT
TRBV28	few	NA	TRBJ1-2	CASRDGGANYGYTF	TGTGCCAGCCGCGACGGCGGAGCTAACTATGGCTACACCTTC
TRBV28	NA	TRBD1	TRBJ2-7	CASRPTGIYEQYF	TGTGCCAGCAGGCCGACAGGGATTTACGAGCAGTACTTC
TRBV6-1	NA	NA	TRBJ1-1	CASSDVQNTEAFF	TGTGCCAGCAGTGATGTCCAGAACACTGAAGCTTTCTTT
TRBV4-2	NA	NA	TRBJ1-4	CASSAYPLGEKLFF	TGTGCCAGCAGCGCCTACCCTCTGGGGGAAAAACTGTTTTTT
TRBV7-9	NA	NA	TRBJ2-7	CASSLGQGTSSYEQYF	TGTGCCAGCAGCCTCGGACAGGGGACTAGCTCCTACGAGCAGTACTTC
TRBV29-1	NA	TRBD1	TRBJ2-7	CSVEDYPGGSPYEQYF	TGCAGCGTTGAAGATTATCCAGGGGGTTCCCCTTACGAGCAGTACTTC
TRBV28	NA	TRBD2	TRBJ2-5	CASSPGSWVGRSETQYF	TGTGCCAGCAGCCCTGGGAGTTGGGTCGGGAGGTCAGAGACCCAGTACTTC
TRBV2	NA	TRBD2	TRBJ2-1	CASTGLAGAEQFF	TGTGCCAGCACCGGACTAGCGGGAGCAGAGCAGTTCTTC
TRBV7-9	NA	NA	TRBJ2-6	CASSLDWRSGANVLTF	TGTGCCAGCAGCTTAGACTGGCGCTCTGGGGCCAACGTCCTGACTTTC
TRBV11-2	NA	NA	TRBJ1-4	CASSLGLTNEKLFF	TGTGCCAGCAGCTTAGGCTTAACTAATGAAAAACTGTTTTTT
TRBV28	NA	NA	TRBJ2-5	CASSSLGGVEETQYF	TGTGCCAGCAGTTCCCTCGGAGGGGTCGAGGAGACCCAGTACTTC
TRBV19	NA	NA	TRBJ2-3	CASSASIDPTDTQYF	TGTGCCAGTAGTGCCTCGATTGACCCCACAGATACGCAGTATTTT
TRBV5-1	NA	TRBD1	TRBJ1-1	CASRTGGTEAFF	TGCGCCAGCAGAACAGGGGGCACTGAAGCTTTCTTT